This T cell receptor beta chain was sequenced during a study of T-cell reconstitution after alpha-beta-depleted transplantation in children. This clonotype was seen a single time. Its cognate antigen is unknown. A read error may produce the germline difference seen at one junction end. Study observations and caveats: The high TCRbeta diversity at day 60 in some patients came from surviving recipient T cells and thymic progenitors. Where alpha-beta T cells came from about two months after transplant was reportedly several hundred expanded graft clones. From newly produced T cells came most of the T-cell counts and diversity one year after transplant.

The CDR3 extends over 15 amino acids. The germline V gene has CDR1 SGHRS and CDR2 YFSETQ. Researchers prepared the TCRbeta library using unique molecular identifiers, the study reports. MiXCR was run by TCRdb on the PCR reads, yielding one entry per CDR3 protein. The profile shows about 610,000 distinct CDR3 sequences, over 25% of them singletons. This chain joins TRBV5-1 and TRBJ1-1; TRBD1 agrees at 9 bases. This receptor was obtained from a boy younger than two with Wiskott-Aldrich syndrome, due to receive a stem cell transplant. The sequencing used PBMCs, collected before TCRalphabeta/CD19-depleted stem cell transplant. Here the CDR3 DNA reads TGCGCCAGCAGACGGACAGGGGACGGGAACACTGAATCTTTCTTT. Its protein product is CASRRTGDGNTESFF.